This entry is about one TCR beta chain. The sample originates from a study of CD8 T cells in Susac syndrome. From blood CD8+ and CD4+ T cells, TCR beta sequences were generated. Controls were healthy donors (matched for age and sex). TEMRA cells were FACS-enriched, unlike CD8+ and CD4+ T cells, which were negatively isolated. Germline V CDR1 and CDR2: SNHLY, FYNNEI. The V and J ends lost 7 bases and 2 bases, in that order; junction bases with no gene match: 4. The CDR3 covers 13 residues. Reverse transcription of about 0.5 to 1 ug RNA used random hexamers. The CDR3 of TCR beta was amplified by immunoSEQ multiplex PCR across 54 Vbeta and 13 Jbeta. One entry per CDR3 protein results from TCRdb running MiXCR on the immunoSEQ multiplex PCR reads. The table has fewer than 150,000 distinct CDR3 sequences, 90% to 95% seen once.

This sequence was found in a human donor in good health. V is TRBV2 and J is TRBJ1-1, with 7 nucleotides matching TRBD1. The material sequenced was CD4+ T cells from PBMCs. The chain's CDR3 is CASTDRANTEAFF. In DNA, the CDR3 is TGTGCCAGCACCGACAGGGCCAACACTGAAGCTTTCTTT.